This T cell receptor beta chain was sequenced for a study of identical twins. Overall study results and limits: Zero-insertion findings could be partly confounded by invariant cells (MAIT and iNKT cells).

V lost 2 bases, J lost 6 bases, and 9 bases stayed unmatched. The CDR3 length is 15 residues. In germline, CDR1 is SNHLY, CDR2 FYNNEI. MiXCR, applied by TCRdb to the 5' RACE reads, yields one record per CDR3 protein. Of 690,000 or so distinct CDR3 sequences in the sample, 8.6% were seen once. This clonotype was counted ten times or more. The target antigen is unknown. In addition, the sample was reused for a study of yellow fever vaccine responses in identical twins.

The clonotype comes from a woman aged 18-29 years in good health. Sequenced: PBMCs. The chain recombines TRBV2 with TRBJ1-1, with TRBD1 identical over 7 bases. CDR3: CASSEIGEGAAEAFF. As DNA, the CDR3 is TGTGCCAGCAGTGAAATAGGGGAGGGGGCGGCTGAAGCTTTCTTT.